Presented here are 5 T cell receptor beta chains from one specimen sequenced in a study of T-cell memory formation after mild COVID-19. TCRdb fed the 5' RACE reads into MiXCR, producing one record per CDR3 protein. The sample yields almost 550,000 distinct CDR3 sequences, 20% seen once. Sequenced: PBMCs or a T cell subset sorted from them (not recorded which). The origin of the receptors is an adult woman who had mild COVID-19 (a few samples of this study predate the infection). Cell type and time point are not known.

This clonotype was detected only once. This rearrangement joins TRBV14 to TRBJ2-7, with a weak D call TRBD1 (5 bases). The CDR3 sequence is 15 residues long. CDR1 SGHDN and CDR2 FVKESK come from the germline V gene. Trimming took 1 base from V and 2 from J, leaving 12 bases between them. This CDR3 is CASSQGGGPAYEQYF. The CDR3 DNA is TGTGCCAGCAGCCAAGGGGGCGGTCCAGCCTACGAGCAGTACTTC.

The V gene is TRBV12-3 or TRBV12-4, the J gene TRBJ2-3; TRBD2 matches at 7 bases. The CDR3 has 14 residues. V shed 0 bases and J 7 bases; nucleotides not matched to a gene: 4. For the CDR3, the DNA is TGTGCCAGCAGTTTAGCGGGAGGGCCTCATACGCAGTATTTT. As protein: CASSLAGGPHTQYF.

The V call is TRBV6-6, the J call TRBJ1-1; D ambiguous. CDR1 and CDR2 from the germline V gene are MNHNY and SVGAGI (reference sequence). V was clipped by 2 bases and J by 2 bases, with 9 bases between them. The CDR3 spans 14 residues. The CDR3 sequence: CASSYDVANTEAFF. CDR3 sequence (DNA): TGTGCCAGCAGTTACGATGTAGCTAACACTGAAGCTTTCTTT.

This clonotype was seen a few times. The rearrangement links TRBV7-3 to TRBJ2-5; 9 nucleotides align to TRBD2. This CDR3 is 13 amino acids long. Germline-derived CDR1 and CDR2 are SGHTA and FQGTGA. V shed 2 bases and J 5 bases; nucleotides not matched to a gene: 0. In nucleotides, the CDR3 is TGTGCCAGCAGCTTAGGGACTAGCGAGACCCAGTACTTC. This translates into CASSLGTSETQYF.

The table lists this clonotype with a few counts. The gene calls are TRBV4-1 and TRBJ2-7; D may be TRBD1 or TRBD2 (5 bases each). The V end lost 0 bases, the J end lost 6 bases, and 15 bases lay between the germline ends. Germline CDR1 MGHRA, CDR2 YSYEKL. The CDR3 runs 15 residues. For the CDR3, the DNA is TGCGCCAGCAGCCAAGATATCTGGGGACGAGGCGAGCAGTACTTC. It specifies CASSQDIWGRGEQYF.